The 12 T cell receptor beta chains reported below all come from one sample, sequenced in a study of T cell repertoires in cytomegalovirus infection. No antigen has been identified for these receptors. Each CDR3 protein is one row after TCRdb ran MiXCR on the reads. The sample consists of roughly 990,000 distinct CDR3 sequences, approximately 31% of them appearing once. The input for sequencing was cultured CD8+ T cells from PBMCs, taken from culture after CMV antigen stimulation. The origin of the receptors is a human donor in good health (CMV status not recorded). Some clones in this sample may be carry-over from other donors' samples.

This clonotype occurred a few times. The rearrangement uses TRBV7-9 and TRBJ2-1; no definite D call. The CDR3 covers 13 residues. Trimming stripped 1 base from V and 7 bases from J, with 8 bases between. CDR1 and CDR2 from the germline V gene are SEHNR and FQNEAQ (reference sequence). The CDR3: CASSLVGWNEQFF. The CDR3 DNA reads as TGTGCCAGCAGCTTAGTAGGGTGGAATGAGCAGTTCTTC.

Ten or more counts support this clonotype. J is TRBJ2-2 and V is TRBV6-1, with a possible D match to TRBD2 (6 bases). The CDR3 covers 16 residues. Germline values: CDR1 MNHNS, CDR2 SASEGT. The V end lost 6 bases, the J end lost 3 bases, and 17 bases lay between the germline ends. CDR3: CASRGIGWGDTGELFF. CDR3 in DNA: TGTGCCAGCAGGGGAATTGGCTGGGGGGACACCGGGGAGCTGTTTTTT.

This clonotype was seen a handful of times. V and J are TRBV29-1 and TRBJ2-2; the D is unclear. Germline values: CDR1 SQVTM, CDR2 ANQGSEA. V lost 6 bases and J 7 bases, leaving 9 bases between the germline ends. CDR3 length: 11 amino acids. CDR3: CSVPLGGELFF. The DNA of the CDR3 is TGCAGCGTCCCGTTGGGCGGGGAGCTGTTTTTT.

This clonotype was found many times. V usage is TRBV7-8 and J usage is TRBJ1-1; possibly TRBD1 for D (5 bases). V lost 1 base and J lost 0, with 18 bases in between. The CDR3 extends over 18 amino acids. Looked up from germline, CDR1 is SGHVS and CDR2 is FQNEAQ. The CDR3 loop is CASSLEPRVGVLNTEAFF. For the CDR3, the DNA is TGTGCCAGCAGCTTAGAACCCAGGGTAGGGGTCTTGAACACTGAAGCTTTCTTT.

This clonotype was seen repeatedly, ten times or more. The chain links TRBV7-2 to TRBJ1-6, with D possibly being TRBD1 (5 bases). CDR1 SGHTA and CDR2 FQGNSA come from the germline V gene. V lost 2 bases to trimming and J lost 1 base, with 12 bases between them. The CDR3 covers 17 residues. In nucleotides, the CDR3 is TGTGCCAGCAGCTTAAGGTCGACAGCTTCCTATAATTCACCCCTCCACTTT. It yields the protein CASSLRSTASYNSPLHF.

The chain combines TRBV24-1 with TRBJ2-1, with 9 nucleotides matching TRBD1. The CDR3 spans 15 residues. Germline values: CDR1 KGHDR, CDR2 SFDVKD. V trimming: 7 bases; J trimming: 2 bases; junction bases outside the gene matches: 5. The CDR3 loop is CATSSGTGTYNEQFF. The CDR3 nucleotides are TGTGCCACCAGCTCCGGGACAGGGACCTACAATGAGCAGTTCTTC.

The table lists this clonotype with a few counts. The gene calls are TRBV6-6 and TRBJ1-5; TRBD1 matches at 8 bases. CDR1 is MNHNY, CDR2 SVGAGI, per germline (reference sequence). V was pared by 4 bases and J by 2 bases, with 10 bases of the junction left unmatched. This CDR3 is 17 amino acids long. This CDR3 is CASSSDRVAMGNQPQHF. CDR3 DNA: TGTGCCAGCAGTTCGGACAGGGTGGCTATGGGCAATCAGCCCCAGCATTTT.

As concerns this clonotype: The junction does not match germline at one end; this may be a read error. This chain uses TRBV5-4 with TRBJ2-3; 7 bases are shared with TRBD2. This CDR3 is built from 18 residues. From germline, CDR1 is SGHNT and CDR2 YYREEE (reference sequence). Here the CDR3 reads CVSSPVGTTHPSTDTQYF. The CDR3, as DNA: TGTGTCAGCAGCCCCGTCGGGACTACCCATCCTAGCACAGATACGCAGTATTTT.

The sample holds many counts of this clonotype. This sequence joins TRBV7-2 and TRBJ2-3, with 8 nucleotides matching TRBD2. V dropped 5 bases and J dropped 2; count of bases not matched to a gene: 9. CDR3 length equals 16 residues. Germline CDR1 reads SGHTA; CDR2 reads FQGNSA. The CDR3 reads CASSPGLASYTDTQYF. The CDR3 coding sequence is TGTGCCAGCAGCCCCGGACTAGCTTCCTACACAGATACGCAGTATTTT.

The count of this clonotype is one. The rearrangement joins TRBV14 to TRBJ1-1; TRBD1 agrees at 8 bases. Germline lookup yields CDR1 SGHDN and CDR2 FVKESK. The CDR3 extends over 16 amino acids. The V and J ends lost 1 base and 7 bases, in that order; junction bases with no gene match: 11. The CDR3 nucleotides are TGTGCCAGCAGCCAAGTACCGGACAGGGCGTCGCGTGAAGCTTTCTTT. The encoded protein is CASSQVPDRASREAFF.

The chain joins TRBV20-1 to TRBJ2-7; 9 bases agree with TRBD1. V lost 4 bases to trimming and J lost 3 bases; unmatched junction nucleotides: 7. Germline V gene sequence: CDR1 DFQATT, CDR2 SNEGSKA (reference sequence). The CDR3 loop spans 14 amino acids. For the CDR3, the DNA is TGCAGTGCTACAAAGGACAGGGGAATCTACGAGCAGTACTTC. Translated: CSATKDRGIYEQYF.

The V call is TRBV20-1, the J call TRBJ2-1; 8 bases are shared with TRBD2. Germline V CDR1 and CDR2: DFQATT, SNEGSKA (reference sequence). The CDR3 is made up of 13 amino acids. V trimming: 3 bases; J trimming: 6 bases; junction bases outside the gene matches: 4. The CDR3 spells CSASPGLVNEQFF. The CDR3 region has the DNA TGCAGTGCTAGCCCGGGACTAGTCAATGAGCAGTTCTTC.